The 21 T cell receptor beta chains below were found in one sample sequenced in a study of vaccination effects on CD4 cells after COVID-19. Before sequencing took place, the ViraFEST assay used viral peptide pools to expand antigen-specific CD4+ T cells. The culture ran for 10 days before CD4+ T cells were isolated. Each participant was administered two doses of either the BNT162b2 or the mRNA-1273 vaccine. No antigen has been identified for these receptors. This table comes from immunoSEQ multiplex PCR, and its TCRdb copy is limited to in-frame clones, with some not included. The profile shows 30,000 to 40,000 clones, 65% to 75% of them singletons. The specimen was CD4+ T cells from PBMCs cultured with HCoV-229E spike peptides, collected after COVID-19 vaccination. The receptors shown here come from a human donor who received a COVID-19 vaccine.

The sample holds one count of this clone. The chain joins TRBV11-2 to TRBJ1-5, with D uncertain. V dropped 5 bases and J dropped 9 bases, with 11 bases sitting between them. Germline CDR1 and CDR2: SGHAT and FQNNGV. The CDR3 length is 12 residues. CDR3 coding DNA: TGTGCCAGCAGCCCACCGGGAGGGCCCCAGCATTTT. Protein sequence: CASSPPGGPQHF.

The chain recombines TRBV4-1 with TRBJ2-2, with D unresolved. The CDR3 length is 16 residues. Looked up from germline, CDR1 is MGHRA and CDR2 is YSYEKL. V lost 3 bases, J lost 3 bases, and 14 bases lay in between. CDR3 residues: CASSQQSQPYTGELFF. Here the CDR3 DNA reads TGCGCCAGCAGCCAGCAATCACAGCCTTACACCGGGGAGCTGTTTTTT.

The chain uses TRBV12-3 or TRBV12-4 and TRBJ1-2, with 9 positions matching TRBD1. The CDR3 totals 13 residues. V shed 5 bases and J 8 bases; nucleotides not matched to a gene: 6. The CDR3 region is CASSGTGTGGYTF. The CDR3 nucleotides read TGTGCCAGCAGTGGGACAGGGACGGGAGGCTACACCTTC.

The chain uses TRBV12-3 or TRBV12-4 and TRBJ1-4; D unclear. Trimming cost V 4 bases and J 6 bases, with 9 bases left between them. The CDR3 contains 13 residues. CDR3 in DNA: TGTGCCAGCAGTTGGCAGGTATATGAAAAACTGTTTTTT. Its protein product is CASSWQVYEKLFF.

The CDR3 protein is CASSLGRGALTDTQYF. The DNA of the CDR3 is TGTGCCAGCAGCTTAGGGCGGGGGGCCCTCACAGATACGCAGTATTTT. The rearrangement links TRBV7-7 to TRBJ2-3, with 8 bases aligning to TRBD2. Germline CDR1 is SSHAT and CDR2 is FNYEAQ (reference sequence). With 1 base clipped from V and 2 bases from J, the junction kept 5 bases outside the gene matches. There are 16 residues in the CDR3.

J is TRBJ2-3 and V is TRBV5-1; 13 bases match TRBD2. Per the germline V gene, CDR1 is SGHRS and CDR2 is YFSETQ. Unmatched junction bases numbered 8, after V lost 3 bases and J lost 4 bases. The CDR3 consists of 17 residues. CDR3 region: CASSSSTSGGWADTQYF. The CDR3 DNA is TGCGCCAGCAGCTCCTCGACTAGCGGGGGGTGGGCAGATACGCAGTATTTT.

V usage is TRBV10-1 and J usage is TRBJ2-7; 9 positions agree with TRBD2. With 3 bases clipped from V and 6 bases from J, the junction kept 6 bases outside the gene matches. The CDR3 runs to 14 residues. Germline V gene sequence: CDR1 WNHNN, CDR2 SYGVQD (reference sequence). CDR3 protein: CASSEGREGSEQYF. The CDR3 DNA is TGCGCCAGCAGTGAAGGGCGGGAGGGTTCCGAGCAGTACTTC.

The chain's CDR3 is CASSQDIVTQYF. Here the CDR3 DNA reads TGTGCCAGCAGCCAAGATATCGTGACCCAGTACTTC. The genes are TRBV3-1 (or the pseudogene TRBV3-2) and TRBJ2-5, with D uncertain. V was shortened by 0 bases and J by 7 bases, with 6 bases between the two germline ends. CDR1 is LGHDT, CDR2 YNNKEL, per germline (reference sequence). This CDR3 is built from 12 residues.

The J gene is TRBJ1-2, the V gene TRBV5-4; weak D call: TRBD1 (5 bases). The germline CDR1 and CDR2 sequences are SGHNT and YYREEE (reference sequence). CDR3 length equals 14 residues. V lost 4 bases and J 3 bases, leaving 13 bases between the germline ends. CDR3 in DNA: TGTGCCAGCAGCGTAGGCCAGGGCGACTATGGCTACACCTTC. This translates into CASSVGQGDYGYTF.

This clone was seen a single time. This chain connects TRBV5-1 to TRBJ2-7; TRBD2 matches at 7 bases. The trim removed 0 bases at V and 7 bases at J, leaving 4 bases unmatched. CDR1 is SGHRS, CDR2 YFSETQ, per germline. This CDR3 is built from 13 residues. CDR3 in DNA: TGCGCCAGCAGCTTGGGGGGGGGAACGGAGCAGTACTTC. Protein sequence: CASSLGGGTEQYF. The full variable domain, completed using reference TRBV5-1 and TRBJ2-7, is KAGVTQTPRYLIKTRGQQVTLSCSPISGHRSVSWYQQTPGQGLQFLFEYFSETQRNKGNFPGRFSGRQFSNSRSEMNVSTLELGDSALYLCASSLGGGTEQYFGPGTRLTVT.

The chain links TRBV15 to TRBJ1-5; D is possibly TRBD1 (5 bases). CDR3 size: 13 residues. V lost 5 bases and J 3 bases, leaving 8 bases between the germline ends. CDR1 and CDR2 (germline): LNHNV, YYDKDF (reference sequence). CDR3 in amino acids: CATSQGINQPQHF. CDR3 sequence (DNA): TGTGCCACCAGCCAGGGAATCAATCAGCCCCAGCATTTT.

This chain connects TRBV6-4 to TRBJ2-1, with 15 bases lining up with TRBD2. V gave up 4 bases and J gave up 0 bases; unmatched junction bases: 4. The CDR3 consists of 18 residues. Germline values: CDR1 MRHNA, CDR2 SNTAGT. CDR3 nucleotide sequence: TGTGCCAGCAGTGCCGGGACTAGCGGGGGGAGCTCCTACAATGAGCAGTTCTTC. As protein: CASSAGTSGGSSYNEQFF.

V gene TRBV7-9 combines with J gene TRBJ1-1; 7 nucleotides match TRBD1. The V gene end was trimmed by 5 bases and the J gene end by 2 bases; junction bases not matched to a gene: 8. Germline V gene sequence: CDR1 SEHNR, CDR2 FQNEAQ (reference sequence). The CDR3 extends over 15 amino acids. CDR3 in amino acids: CASSLPNRGNTEAFF. The DNA of the CDR3 is TGTGCCAGCAGCCTCCCCAACAGGGGAAACACTGAAGCTTTCTTT.

The rearrangement joins TRBV28 to TRBJ2-1; D unclear. This CDR3 is 11 amino acids long. From germline, CDR1 is MDHEN and CDR2 SYDVKM. The V and J ends lost 6 bases and 5 bases respectively, with 5 bases between them. This CDR3 is CASSIHNEQFF. CDR3 in DNA: TGTGCCAGCAGCATACACAATGAGCAGTTCTTC.

This chain links TRBV12-3 or TRBV12-4 with TRBJ1-5; D not certain. V shed 3 bases and J shed 8 bases, with 11 bases lying between them. CDR3 length equals 13 residues. CDR3 sequence (DNA): TGTGCCAGCAGTTTGTCCACAGTGGAGCCCCAGCATTTT. Translated, it gives CASSLSTVEPQHF.

The chain is built from TRBV3-1 (or the pseudogene TRBV3-2) and TRBJ2-3; 9 bases are shared with TRBD1. This CDR3 spans 17 amino acids. From germline, CDR1 is LGHDT and CDR2 YNNKEL (reference sequence). The trim removed 4 bases at V and 3 bases at J, leaving 11 bases unmatched. The CDR3 DNA reads TGTGCCAGCAGCCTTCACCCTCCGGGACAGGGTACAGATACGCAGTATTTT. Amino acids: CASSLHPPGQGTDTQYF.

The chain carries TRBV18 and TRBJ2-5; D may match TRBD1 or TRBD2 (5 bases each). Germline CDR1 is KGHSH and CDR2 is LQKENI. V lost 4 bases to trimming and J lost 0 bases, with 6 bases between them. The CDR3 runs to 13 residues. The CDR3 here is CASSQGHQETQYF. CDR3 DNA sequence: TGTGCCAGCTCACAGGGACACCAAGAGACCCAGTACTTC. The full variable domain, with the rest looked up from reference TRBV18 and TRBJ2-5, is NAGVMQNPRHLVRRRGQEARLRCSPMKGHSHVYWYRQLPEEGLKFMVYLQKENIIDESGMPKERFSAEFPKEGPSILRIQQVVRGDSAAYFCASSQGHQETQYFGPGTRLLVL.

This clone was seen only a few times. The chain recombines TRBV5-6 with TRBJ1-1; D gene unclear. The CDR3 sequence is 13 residues long. Germline V CDR1 and CDR2: SGHDT, YYEEEE. The CDR3 region has the DNA TGTGCAGCGGGTCCCAGGATGAACACTGAAGCTTTCTTT. Translation gives CAAGPRMNTEAFF.

This rearrangement joins TRBV18 to TRBJ1-6; D not resolved. The CDR3 contains 15 residues. V lost 3 bases and J lost 0, with 6 bases in between. Germline V gene data show CDR1 as KGHSH and CDR2 as LQKENI. This CDR3 reads CASSPGLSYNSPLHF. CDR3 sequence (DNA): TGTGCCAGCTCACCTGGACTCTCCTATAATTCACCCCTCCACTTT.

The V and J genes are TRBV4-1 and TRBJ2-1; TRBD2 aligns across 15 bases. CDR1 is MGHRA, CDR2 YSYEKL, per germline. The CDR3 contains 18 residues. Trimming removed 4 bases from V and 0 bases from J; junction bases left unmatched: 4. The CDR3 sequence is CASSPGTSGRSSYNEQFF. In nucleotides, the CDR3 is TGCGCCAGCAGCCCTGGGACTAGCGGGAGGAGCTCCTACAATGAGCAGTTCTTC.

This chain links TRBV4-1 with TRBJ2-3; maybe TRBD2 (7 bases). The CDR3 extends over 17 amino acids. CDR1 MGHRA and CDR2 YSYEKL come from the germline V gene. V dropped 5 bases and J dropped 1 base, with 19 bases sitting between them. DNA of the CDR3: TGCGCCAGCAGCGAACTAGGGGGGGCCGGGGGCACAGATACGCAGTATTTT. Encoded protein: CASSELGGAGGTDTQYF.